These T cell receptor beta chains were read from a single sample in a study of cytomegalovirus exposure and HLA in healthy donors. Clones were read by immunoSEQ multiplex PCR, and TCRdb kept only the in-frame ones, dropping some. The sample records more than 80,000 clones, 60% to 65% being singletons. The sample consisted of PBMCs. The receptors come from a human donor in good health. Both conserved end residues are part of each CDR3. The D gene is left open where the match is weak. A row's size may be missing; if present it is once, few, many or a size class.

TRBJ1-4 | . | TRBV7-2 | once | TGTGCCAGCAGCTTACAGGGGCTAAATGAAAAACTGTTTTTT | CASSLQGLNEKLFF
TRBJ1-1 | TRBD1 | TRBV5-6 | once | TGTGCCAGCAGCTTGGGACAGGGTACGTATGTCGCTGAAGCTTTCTTT | CASSLGQGTYVAEAFF
TRBJ1-4 | . | TRBV11-2 | . | TGTGCCAGCAGCCCCCAGGGGCCAGGGCGAGGAAATGAAAAACTGTTTTTT | CASSPQGPGRGNEKLFF
TRBJ2-5 | . | TRBV25-1 | few | TGTGCCAGCAGTGAATTTGTGGGTCCGGGGGAGACCCAGTACTTC | CASSEFVGPGETQYF
TRBJ2-2 | . | TRBV7-8 | . | TGTGCCAGCAGCGTACACAGGGCCGGGTACACCGGGGAGCTGTTTTTT | CASSVHRAGYTGELFF
TRBJ2-3 | TRBD2 | TRBV4-2 | once | TGTGCCAGCAGCCAAGGCAGGACTAGCGCGAGCACAGATACGCAGTATTTT | CASSQGRTSASTDTQYF
TRBJ1-2 | . | TRBV5-8 | . | TGTGCCAGCAGTCTCGTGGGGGGTAATAGGGCTAACTATGGCTACACCTTC | CASSLVGGNRANYGYTF
TRBJ2-1 | TRBD1 | TRBV5-1 | . | TGCGCCAGCAGCCCGGGACAGACAACTTACAATGAGCAGTTCTTC | CASSPGQTTYNEQFF
TRBJ1-1 | . | TRBV19 | . | TGTGCCAGTAGTATAGATCTATCCCAGGGGCGTGGCACTGAAGCTTTCTTT | CASSIDLSQGRGTEAFF
TRBJ1-2 | . | TRBV7-2 | . | TGTGCCAGCAGCTTATTCAAAGGACTTTGGGCCAATGGCTACACCTTC | CASSLFKGLWANGYTF
TRBJ1-5 | . | TRBV19 | . | TGTGCCAGTATTCGGGGGTCTAGCAATCAGCCCCAGCATTTT | CASIRGSSNQPQHF
TRBJ1-1 | . | TRBV4-2 | . | TGTGCCAGCAGCCAAGCTATAGGAGGGGCTGAAGCTTTCTTT | CASSQAIGGAEAFF
TRBJ1-1 | . | TRBV9 | . | TGTGCCAGCAGCGTAGTGACAGGATCCACTGAAGCTTTCTTT | CASSVVTGSTEAFF
TRBJ1-4 | . | TRBV19 | . | TGTGCCACTTCCCCAAGGCTCCGGGGTGAAAAACTGTTTTTT | CATSPRLRGEKLFF
TRBJ1-5 | TRBD1 | TRBV5-1 | . | TGCGCCAGCAGCCGCTGGGACAGGAGCAATCAGCCCCAGCATTTT | CASSRWDRSNQPQHF
TRBJ2-7 | . | TRBV5-4 | . | TGTGCCAGCAGCTTCGGGGGGCTAGAAGGCTACGAGCAGTACTTC | CASSFGGLEGYEQYF
TRBJ2-3 | TRBD2 | TRBV4-1 | . | TGCGCCAGCAGCCCGCGGACTAGCGGGGGCGTAAGCACAGATACGCAGTATTTT | CASSPRTSGGVSTDTQYF
TRBJ2-3 | . | TRBV2 | . | TGTGCCAGCAGTGATCAAAGCGGTTTGACACCAGATACGCAGTATTTT | CASSDQSGLTPDTQYF
TRBJ2-2 | . | TRBV25-1 | . | TGTGCCAGCAGTGAATATCCAGACAGGGGAGGGGGCGGGGAGCTGTTTTTT | CASSEYPDRGGGGELFF
TRBJ1-1 | . | TRBV19 | . | TGTGCCAGTAGTATTAAGGCGGACACTGAAGCTTTCTTT | CASSIKADTEAFF
TRBJ1-1 | . | TRBV7-2 | . | TGTGCCAGCAGCTTAGTAAAGGGGATAGGTGAAGCTTTCTTT | CASSLVKGIGEAFF
TRBJ2-5 | . | TRBV29-1 | . | TGCAGCGTTGTACAGTCGGGGGAGACCCAGTACTTC | CSVVQSGETQYF
TRBJ1-1 | TRBD1 | TRBV4-3 | . | TGCGCCAGCAGCCAAGATCAGGGACAGATAATGAACACTGAAGCTTTCTTT | CASSQDQGQIMNTEAFF
TRBJ1-1 | . | TRBV9 | . | TGTGCCAGCAGCGTAGGAGGGGGGGCTCGGACTGAAGCTTTCTTT | CASSVGGGARTEAFF
TRBJ2-7 | TRBD1 | TRBV19 | . | TGTGCCAGTACTACCGGGACAGGGGTCAACCGACGCCTGTACTTC | CASTTGTGVNRRLYF
TRBJ2-7 | . | TRBV6-6 | once | TGTGCCAGCAGCCGGACAGCCTACGAGCAGTACTTC | CASSRTAYEQYF
TRBJ1-2 | . | TRBV7-8 | . | TGTGCCAGCAGCTTCAGGGTTTCTAACTATGGCTACACCTTC | CASSFRVSNYGYTF
TRBJ1-2 | . | TRBV7-2 | once | TGTGCCAGCAGCTTACGGTCTTATGGCTACACCTTC | CASSLRSYGYTF
TRBJ2-3 | . | TRBV6-1 | . | TGTGCCAGCAGTGAGGGGGCAGGCGCAGATACGCAGTATTTT | CASSEGAGADTQYF
TRBJ2-7 | TRBD2 | TRBV5-4 | once | TGTGCCAGCAGCTGGGGACTAGCGGGAAGATTAACGGGAGGAGAGCAGTACTTC | CASSWGLAGRLTGGEQYF
TRBJ1-1 | . | TRBV5-1 | . | TGCGCCAGCAGGCTTGATTCAGGGTGGGACACTGAAGCTTTCTTT | CASRLDSGWDTEAFF
TRBJ2-7 | TRBD1 | TRBV11-2 | few | TGTGCCAGCAGCTTAGGGGGACAGAGGGAGCAGTACTTC | CASSLGGQREQYF
TRBJ2-7 | TRBD1 | TRBV29-1 | . | TGCAGCGTTGAAGCCGGAGGGACAGGGGGCGTCTACGAGCAGTACTTC | CSVEAGGTGGVYEQYF
TRBJ1-1 | . | TRBV10-3 | few | TGTGCCATCAGTGAAGGGGGGGCCGGGGGCACTGAAGCTTTCTTT | CAISEGGAGGTEAFF
TRBJ2-3 | . | TRBV21-1 | . | TGTGCCAGCAGCAAAAATTGGGACAGTACCCCCTTAGATACAGATACGCAGTATTTT | CASSKNWDSTPLDTDTQYF
TRBJ2-2 | TRBD2 | TRBV5-1 | . | TGCGCCAGCAGTCCTGGACTAGCGGGGGAGGCCGGGGAGCTGTTTTTT | CASSPGLAGEAGELFF
TRBJ1-2 | . | TRBV7-9 | . | TGTGCCAGCAGCTTGGGGGCAGGAGAAGCCTATGGCTACACCTTC | CASSLGAGEAYGYTF
TRBJ1-5 | . | TRBV15 | once | TGTGCCACCAGCAGAGGAGGGATGAGCAATCAGCCCCAGCATTTT | CATSRGGMSNQPQHF
TRBJ2-2 | TRBD2 | TRBV4-1 | . | TGCGCCAGCAGCCGAAATAGCGGGGCTGCTTTTGCGAACACCGGGGAGCTGTTTTTT | CASSRNSGAAFANTGELFF
TRBJ2-7 | TRBD1 | TRBV11-3 | . | TGTGCCAGCAGCGTGTCAGGGGGCGAGCAGTACTTC | CASSVSGGEQYF
TRBJ1-1 | . | TRBV2 | . | TGTGCCAGTTCCCGAGGGGGTGAAGCTTTCTTT | CASSRGGEAFF
TRBJ2-3 | . | TRBV4-3 | few | TGCGCCAGCAGCCAAGATTCCCGGGGATTCACAGATACGCAGTATTTT | CASSQDSRGFTDTQYF
TRBJ1-3 | . | TRBV7-6 | few | TGTGCCAGCAGCCCAGGGCAGGGTTGGTCTGGAAACACCATATATTTT | CASSPGQGWSGNTIYF
TRBJ2-7 | . | TRBV19 | . | TGTGCCAGTAGTACACGGGTCCTTGCCTACGAGCAGTACTTC | CASSTRVLAYEQYF
TRBJ2-7 | TRBD1 | TRBV10-3 | . | TGTGCCATCAGTGACCACAGTTATCAGGGGGACGAGCAGTACTTC | CAISDHSYQGDEQYF
TRBJ1-2 | . | TRBV7-9 | once | TGTGCCAGCACTACCCTCGGGGGTGGCTACACCTTC | CASTTLGGGYTF
TRBJ2-7 | TRBD1 | TRBV5-1 | . | TGCGCCAGCAGCGACGGACAGGGGTCGGACGAGCAGTACTTC | CASSDGQGSDEQYF
TRBJ1-4 | TRBD1 | TRBV7-2 | . | TGTGCCAGCAGCCGATCCGGGACAGGGGGTCAAAAACTGTTTTTT | CASSRSGTGGQKLFF
TRBJ1-4 | TRBD1 | TRBV10-3 | . | TGTGCCATCAGTTTTGACAGGGATGCATCAAAACTGTTTTTT | CAISFDRDASKLFF
TRBJ1-1 | TRBD1 | TRBV9 | . | TGTGCCAGCAGCCCCGGGGACAGGCTTATGAACACTGAAGCTTTCTTT | CASSPGDRLMNTEAFF
TRBJ2-7 | TRBD1 | TRBV30 | . | TGTGCCTGGAGTGCCACAGGGGTCGGCTACGAGCAGTACTTC | CAWSATGVGYEQYF